The clone carrying this T cell receptor (beta chain) was observed a few times. V lost 7 bases to trimming and J lost 6 bases; unmatched junction nucleotides: 8. CDR1 is MNHEY, CDR2 SMNVEV, per germline (reference sequence). The CDR3 extends over 15 amino acids. These data come from a study of molecular identifiers for immune sequencing clone quantification. Study overall: Replicate runs used RNA from about 20,000 or 100,000 naive CD8 cells, which was split five ways into aliquots, and four of those aliquots were then sequenced.

TCRdb itself ran the PCR reads through MiXCR, one entry per CDR3 protein. Among some 650,000 distinct CDR3 sequences, just under 20% were seen once, and the ten largest hold 0.85%. Sorting captured naive CD8 T cells as CD8+CD4-CCR7+CD45RA+. Sequencing used naive CD8+ T cells from blood, with Jurkat cell RNA spiked in. The subset: FACS-sorted CD8+CD4-CCR7+CD45RA+ naive T cells. The rearrangement uses TRBV27 and TRBJ2-1; 11 bases line up with TRBD2. This TCR derives from a human donor in good health. Some libraries in this study had Jurkat cell RNA spiked in. CDR3 in DNA: TGTGCCAGCAACCAACTAGCGGGAGCATCCAATGAGCAGTTCTTC. This codes for CASNQLAGASNEQFF.